These 19 T cell receptor beta chains came from one sample sequenced in a study of control samples from healthy donors and cancer patients. TCRdb's copy holds only in-frame clones and misses some; the assay was immunoSEQ multiplex PCR. Of some 100,000 clones in the sample, around 83% were seen once. Sequencing was performed on blood. These receptors were collected from a woman aged 45-65 years in good health.

CDR3 protein: CASRTTPGNTEAFF. The CDR3 coding sequence is TGCGCCAGCAGAACCACCCCCGGCAACACTGAAGCTTTCTTT. The chain couples TRBV5-1 to TRBJ1-1; D is undetermined. This CDR3 is built from 14 residues. From germline, CDR1 is SGHRS and CDR2 YFSETQ. V gave up 5 bases and J gave up 2 bases, with 13 bases separating them.

The V gene is TRBV4-3, the J gene TRBJ1-4; TRBD1 matches at 7 bases. V was clipped by 1 base and J by 8 bases; unmatched bases: 10. Per the germline V gene, CDR1 is LGHNA and CDR2 is YSLEER. This CDR3 comprises 16 residues. The CDR3 is CASSQGGQGVGEKLFF. CDR3 DNA: TGCGCCAGCAGCCAAGGGGGCCAGGGGGTGGGGGAAAAACTGTTTTTT.

The V call is TRBV21-1, the J call TRBJ2-7; the table's D call, TRBD2, was not checked against the DNA. TRBV21-1 is flagged as a pseudogene. The CDR3 is 17 amino acids. The CDR3 here is CASSKGVSRGSPYEQYF. The CDR3 DNA reads as TGTGCCAGCAGCAAGGGGGTCTCGCGGGGTTCTCCCTACGAGCAGTACTTC.

V gene TRBV29-1 combines with J gene TRBJ2-3; TRBD2 might be the D (6 bases). The CDR3 extends over 15 amino acids. Trimming took 3 bases from V and 1 from J, leaving 14 bases between them. Germline V gives CDR1 SQVTM, CDR2 ANQGSEA. CDR3 protein: CSVDTTSFGTDTQYF. DNA of the CDR3: TGCAGCGTTGACACGACTAGTTTTGGCACAGATACGCAGTATTTT.

The chain is built from TRBV5-6 and TRBJ1-2; D may be TRBD1 (5 bases). The germline V and J ends were trimmed by 4 bases and 8 bases, with 30 bases remaining between them. The CDR3 extends over 18 amino acids. Germline V CDR1 and CDR2: SGHDT, YYEEEE. Written as DNA, the CDR3 is TGTGCCAGCAGCCCCCTTAGTCAAAATTGGGGCTCGGCGAAAGGCTACACCTTC. It is translated as CASSPLSQNWGSAKGYTF.

The rearrangement joins TRBV7-3 to TRBJ2-3, with no clear D. Germline lookup yields CDR1 SGHTA and CDR2 FQGTGA. Trimming took 2 bases from V and 0 from J, leaving 9 bases between them. This CDR3 is 15 amino acids long. In DNA, the CDR3 is TGTGCCAGCAGCTTAGTCAGCGAGAGCACAGATACGCAGTATTTT. Translated: CASSLVSESTDTQYF.

V is TRBV28 and J is TRBJ2-5; TRBD2 might be the D (5 bases). Deletions cut 3 bases from V and 5 bases from J, with 16 bases between. CDR3 length: 15 residues. Germline V CDR1 and CDR2: MDHEN, SYDVKM. CDR3 bases: TGTGCCAGCAGTTTTTCCGGGCACCGAGGGGAGACCCAGTACTTC. Translation gives CASSFSGHRGETQYF.

The J gene is TRBJ1-3, the V gene TRBV19; no firm D call. Looked up from germline, CDR1 is LNHDA and CDR2 is SQIVND (reference sequence). There are 15 residues in the CDR3. Trimming took 5 bases from V and 4 from J, leaving 15 bases between them. The CDR3 sequence is CASSEMTFSGNTIYF. The CDR3 nucleotides read TGTGCCAGTAGTGAAATGACCTTCTCCGGAAACACCATATATTTT.

The CDR3 sequence: CASSLGRQVQAGYTGETQYF. The CDR3 DNA reads TGTGCCAGCAGCTTAGGGCGCCAGGTTCAAGCGGGGTATACGGGGGAGACCCAGTACTTC. The chain links TRBV11-3 to TRBJ2-5, with 7 bases matching TRBD2. The V and J ends lost 1 base and 5 bases, in that order; junction bases with no gene match: 22. CDR1 SGHNT and CDR2 YENEEA come from the germline V gene. The CDR3 loop spans 20 amino acids.

The chain carries TRBV6-2 or TRBV6-3 and TRBJ1-1; tentatively, D is TRBD1 (6 bases). Deletions cut 2 bases from V and 0 bases from J, with 13 bases between. Germline V lookup: CDR1 MNHEY, CDR2 SVGEGT. This CDR3 has 16 amino acids. As DNA, the CDR3 is TGTGCCAGCAGTTACGGGGGCAGGGGACTGAACACTGAAGCTTTCTTT. This sequence encodes CASSYGGRGLNTEAFF.

The gene calls are TRBV6-6 and TRBJ1-5; TRBD1 agrees at 9 bases. In germline, CDR1 is MNHNY, CDR2 SVGAGI (reference sequence). The CDR3 runs 14 residues. V was clipped by 1 base and J by 5 bases; unmatched bases: 0. CDR3 sequence reads: CASSYWDRDQPQHF. CDR3 nucleotide sequence: TGTGCCAGCAGTTACTGGGACAGGGATCAGCCCCAGCATTTT.

The rearrangement joins TRBV7-9 to TRBJ1-4, with D perhaps matching TRBD1 (5 bases). Trimming cost V 1 base and J 2 bases, with 8 bases left between them. The CDR3 is 15 residues long. Germline assignment: CDR1 SEHNR and CDR2 FQNEAQ (reference sequence). CDR3 in DNA: TGTGCCAGCAGCTTAGTTCAGGGTACTAATGAAAAACTGTTTTTT. It specifies CASSLVQGTNEKLFF.

V and J are TRBV28 and TRBJ1-2, with D unclear. The CDR3 contains 14 residues. V lost 6 bases and J lost 4, with 15 bases in between. Germline V gives CDR1 MDHEN, CDR2 SYDVKM. CDR3 loop: CASSSLGEFYGYTF. DNA for the CDR3: TGTGCCAGCAGCAGTCTCGGCGAGTTCTATGGCTACACCTTC.

This sequence joins TRBV15 and TRBJ2-7; unclear D gene. CDR1 and CDR2 (germline): LNHNV, YYDKDF (reference sequence). Trimming pared 0 bases from V and 2 bases from J, leaving 8 bases between. The CDR3 runs to 14 residues. The CDR3 nucleotides read TGTGCCACCAGCAGAGAAGGATTTCCCTACGAGCAGTACTTC. Protein sequence: CATSREGFPYEQYF.

The chain joins TRBV27 to TRBJ1-6; tentatively, D is TRBD1 (5 bases). The V and J ends lost 4 bases and 10 bases respectively, with 17 bases between them. CDR1 is MNHEY and CDR2 is SMNVEV in the germline V gene (reference sequence). CDR3 length: 15 residues. The CDR3 bases are TGTGCCAGCAGTTCCCACAGGCTGACAGACTCACCCCTCCACTTT. This translates into CASSSHRLTDSPLHF.

V gene TRBV18 combines with J gene TRBJ1-2; 7 positions agree with TRBD1. Germline values: CDR1 KGHSH, CDR2 LQKENI. The CDR3 has 15 residues. Trimming cost V 6 bases and J 0 bases; bases outside gene matches: 7. The CDR3: CASSQGTATNYGYTF. In DNA form, the CDR3 reads TGTGCCAGCTCCCAAGGGACAGCAACTAACTATGGCTACACCTTC.

This clone was recorded once. The rearrangement uses TRBV7-6 and TRBJ2-1; 14 nucleotides line up with TRBD2. The CDR3 totals 16 residues. CDR1 SGHVS and CDR2 FNYEAQ come from the germline V gene. The trim removed 3 bases at V and 6 bases at J, leaving 4 bases unmatched. The CDR3 sequence is CASSLGTSGSGNEQFF. In DNA form, the CDR3 reads TGTGCCAGCAGCTTGGGGACTAGCGGGAGCGGCAATGAGCAGTTCTTC.

The chain is built from TRBV7-7 and TRBJ2-2; D ambiguous. The CDR3 runs 13 residues. V lost 1 base and J 7 bases, leaving 7 bases between the germline ends. Germline CDR1 reads SSHAT; CDR2 reads FNYEAQ (reference sequence). In DNA form, the CDR3 reads TGTGCCAGCAGCTTAGTTCTGGGCGGGGAGCTGTTTTTT. It codes for CASSLVLGGELFF.

This chain connects TRBV7-2 to TRBJ2-1; 13 positions match TRBD2. CDR1 is SGHTA and CDR2 is FQGNSA in the germline V gene. The CDR3 sequence is 15 residues long. The ends lost 5 bases at V and 10 bases at J; junction bases unmatched: 8. CDR3 protein: CASSPGLAGAQEQFF. The CDR3 coding sequence is TGTGCCAGCAGCCCAGGACTAGCGGGGGCCCAGGAGCAGTTCTTC.